Presented here are 29 T cell receptor beta chains from one specimen sequenced in a study of blood T cell repertoires in COVID-19. Measured with immunoSEQ multiplex PCR; TCRdb has only the in-frame clones, and not every one. The data contain some 220,000 clones, 83% of them seen just once; the ten biggest clones take up about 1.3%. Sequencing was done on a sample of peripheral blood. These receptors were obtained from a woman younger than 45 with COVID-19, enrolled during active disease.

This chain joins TRBV7-2 and TRBJ2-7; maybe TRBD1 (5 bases). Trimming pared 3 bases from V and 7 bases from J, leaving 13 bases between. CDR1 and CDR2 from the germline V gene are SGHTA and FQGNSA. The CDR3 loop spans 13 amino acids. The CDR3 protein is CASSFQRGGEQYF. As DNA, the CDR3 is TGTGCCAGCAGCTTTCAAAGGGGTGGAGAGCAGTACTTC.

The CDR3 here is CASMEQGAGDTQYF. The CDR3 coding sequence is TGTGCCAGCATGGAACAGGGGGCGGGAGATACGCAGTATTTT. This rearrangement joins TRBV27 to TRBJ2-3, with TRBD1 matching 9 bases. Germline V gene lookup returns CDR1 MNHEY and CDR2 SMNVEV (reference sequence). This CDR3 contains 14 residues. The J segment lost 5 bases and the V segment lost 7 bases, leaving 7 bases of the junction unmatched.

The V and J genes are TRBV7-2 and TRBJ2-3; TRBD2 aligns across 11 bases. Germline V gives CDR1 SGHTA, CDR2 FQGNSA. With 0 bases clipped from V and 2 bases from J, the junction kept 10 bases outside the gene matches. The CDR3 totals 19 residues. CDR3 region: CASSLARVSGGAITDTQYF. The CDR3 nucleotides are TGTGCCAGCAGCTTAGCGCGAGTTAGCGGGGGGGCCATCACAGATACGCAGTATTTT.

As concerns this clone: Other DNA sequences in the same sample also yield this CDR3. The chain combines TRBV28 with TRBJ1-5, with D possibly TRBD1 on 6 matching bases. V was cut by 2 bases and J by 1 base, with 9 bases left in between. Looked up from germline, CDR1 is MDHEN and CDR2 is SYDVKM. The CDR3 has 15 amino acids. CDR3 nucleotides: TGTGCCAGCAGTTTACAGGGGCCAAGCAATCAGCCCCAGCATTTT. It encodes CASSLQGPSNQPQHF.

The rearrangement joins TRBV3-1 (or the pseudogene TRBV3-2) to TRBJ2-7; 10 bases match TRBD2. The V and J ends lost 1 base and 5 bases, in that order; junction bases with no gene match: 2. The CDR3 is 14 residues long. Germline V gene sequence: CDR1 LGHDT, CDR2 YNNKEL (reference sequence). The CDR3 loop is CASSQGTSGHEQYF. The DNA for the CDR3 is TGTGCCAGCAGCCAAGGGACTAGCGGCCACGAGCAGTACTTC.

The chain joins TRBV3-1 (or the pseudogene TRBV3-2) to TRBJ2-2, with 12 bases fitting TRBD2. V was pared by 4 bases and J by 0 bases, with 6 bases of the junction left unmatched. Germline values: CDR1 LGHDT, CDR2 YNNKEL (reference sequence). The CDR3 contains 18 residues. CDR3 in amino acids: CASSLGLAGLTNTGELFF. The CDR3 coding sequence is TGTGCCAGCAGCCTCGGACTAGCGGGGTTGACGAACACCGGGGAGCTGTTTTTT.

This sequence joins TRBV7-9 and TRBJ2-7, with 9 bases aligning to TRBD2. The length of the CDR3 is 16 residues. The V segment lost 2 bases and the J segment 4 bases; nucleotides outside the gene matches: 9. CDR1 SEHNR and CDR2 FQNEAQ come from the germline V gene (reference sequence). The CDR3 spells CASSLTAVLAGYEQYF. As DNA, the CDR3 is TGTGCCAGCAGCTTAACAGCGGTTCTAGCGGGGTACGAGCAGTACTTC. Full variable domain (outside the CDR3, taken from reference TRBV7-9 and TRBJ2-7): DTGVSQNPRHKITKRGQNVTFRCDPISEHNRLYWYRQTLGQGPEFLTYFQNEAQLEKSRLLSDRFSAERPKGSFSTLEIQRTEQGDSAMYLCASSLTAVLAGYEQYFGPGTRLTVT.

The rearrangement joins TRBV3-1 (or the pseudogene TRBV3-2) to TRBJ2-3; maybe TRBD2 (6 bases). Trimming shortened V by 1 base and J by 1 base, and 9 bases separated the two germline ends. Germline V gives CDR1 LGHDT, CDR2 YNNKEL (reference sequence). This CDR3 comprises 15 residues. The CDR3 DNA follows: TGTGCCAGCAGCCAAGGGGGGGTACGCACAGATACGCAGTATTTT. This codes for CASSQGGVRTDTQYF.

V is TRBV6-5 and J is TRBJ1-1; perhaps TRBD1 as D (6 bases). The CDR3 totals 16 residues. CDR1 MNHEY and CDR2 SVGAGI come from the germline V gene. The ends were cut back, 0 bases at V and 0 bases at J, with 11 bases in the middle. The CDR3: CASSYSGQVMNTEAFF. The CDR3, as DNA: TGTGCCAGCAGTTACTCGGGACAAGTCATGAACACTGAAGCTTTCTTT.

The rearrangement uses TRBV7-7 and TRBJ2-5, with D unclear. The length of the CDR3 is 13 residues. The germline CDR1 and CDR2 sequences are SSHAT and FNYEAQ (reference sequence). V was clipped by 1 base and J by 2 bases, with 5 bases between them. The CDR3 here is CASSLGAQETQYF. The DNA for the CDR3 is TGTGCCAGCAGCTTAGGGGCGCAAGAGACCCAGTACTTC.

The J gene is TRBJ1-3, the V gene TRBV5-6, with TRBD1 identical over 7 bases. Trimming at V came to 9 bases and at J to 2 bases, leaving 11 bases not matched to a gene. Germline V gene lookup returns CDR1 SGHDT and CDR2 YYEEEE. The CDR3 totals 15 residues. This CDR3 reads CATRNWGQPGNTIYF. The CDR3 nucleotides read TGTGCCACCCGAAACTGGGGACAGCCTGGAAACACCATATATTTT.

The genes are TRBV6-5 and TRBJ2-7; 7 bases map to TRBD1. The CDR3 extends over 16 amino acids. With 4 bases clipped from V and 6 bases from J, the junction kept 15 bases outside the gene matches. Germline V CDR1 and CDR2: MNHEY, SVGAGI. The CDR3 loop is CASSSPLKGAWGEQYF. The CDR3 DNA is TGTGCCAGCAGTTCCCCCTTGAAGGGGGCGTGGGGCGAGCAGTACTTC.

V is TRBV4-3 and J is TRBJ2-1; D gene unclear. Germline values: CDR1 LGHNA, CDR2 YSLEER. The V end lost 1 base, the J end lost 8 bases, and 18 bases lay between the germline ends. The CDR3 extends over 16 amino acids. The DNA of the CDR3 is TGCGCCAGCAGCCAAGTGGGTACCCCGCAGGTGCATGAGCAGTTCTTC. It is translated as CASSQVGTPQVHEQFF.

The genes are TRBV19 and TRBJ2-1, with D possibly TRBD1 on 6 matching bases. The germline gives CDR1 LNHDA, CDR2 SQIVND (reference sequence). This CDR3 contains 14 residues. Trimming stripped 5 bases from V and 7 bases from J, with 15 bases between. CDR3 coding DNA: TGTGCCAGTAGTTCCACCGACAGGAGGAATGAGCAGTTCTTC. Encoded protein: CASSSTDRRNEQFF.

This sequence joins TRBV7-3 and TRBJ2-5, with D possibly being TRBD2 (5 bases). CDR1 is SGHTA and CDR2 is FQGTGA in the germline V gene. Trimming stripped 8 bases from V and 3 bases from J, with 13 bases between. The CDR3 extends over 13 amino acids. DNA for the CDR3: TGTGCCAGCTCCCGAGGGTCCGAAGAGACCCAGTACTTC. It yields the protein CASSRGSEETQYF.

The gene calls are TRBV19 and TRBJ2-7; 16 bases are shared with TRBD2. This CDR3 contains 17 residues. V was pared by 4 bases and J by 2 bases, with 5 bases of the junction left unmatched. The germline gives CDR1 LNHDA, CDR2 SQIVND (reference sequence). The CDR3 DNA reads TGTGCCAGTAGTAAGGGACTAGCGGGAGGGATTACCTACGAGCAGTACTTC. Translation: CASSKGLAGGITYEQYF.

The CDR3 here is CASSIQINTEAFF. The CDR3 nucleotides are TGTGCCAGTAGTATTCAGATAAACACTGAAGCTTTCTTT. The genes are TRBV19 and TRBJ1-1; D gene uncertain. Between the trimmed V and J ends, which lost 3 bases and 2 bases, there was a span of 7 bases. Germline V gene data show CDR1 as LNHDA and CDR2 as SQIVND (reference sequence). CDR3 length equals 13 residues.

This sequence joins TRBV5-1 and TRBJ2-5; 9 bases match TRBD2. The germline gives CDR1 SGHRS, CDR2 YFSETQ. V gave up 2 bases and J gave up 4 bases; unmatched junction bases: 6. The CDR3 runs to 15 residues. The CDR3: CASSLRGGAGETQYF. CDR3 coding DNA: TGCGCCAGCAGCTTACGCGGGGGGGCCGGAGAGACCCAGTACTTC.

This clone was counted once. The chain has TRBV10-3 and TRBJ2-7; 7 bases map to TRBD1. The CDR3 has 12 amino acids. The V gene end was trimmed by 11 bases and the J gene end by 3 bases; junction bases not matched to a gene: 7. Germline assignment: CDR1 ENHRY and CDR2 SYGVKD. Here the CDR3 DNA reads TGTGCCTCCCGGGACAGCGTCTACGAGCAGTACTTC. Protein product: CASRDSVYEQYF.

The rearrangement uses TRBV30 and TRBJ2-2; TRBD2 agrees at 8 bases. Germline loops: CDR1 GTSNPN, CDR2 SVGIG (reference sequence). The CDR3 extends over 14 amino acids. After removal of 3 bases from V and 6 bases from J, the junction contained 6 bases not matched to a gene. As DNA, the CDR3 is TGTGCCTGGAGCGTTAGCGGGACTTCCGGGGAGCTGTTTTTT. It codes for CAWSVSGTSGELFF.

This CDR3 reads CASSSTGGAGLETQYF. The CDR3 DNA is TGTGCCAGCAGCTCTACAGGGGGCGCGGGGCTGGAGACCCAGTACTTC. The chain uses TRBV11-2 and TRBJ2-5; TRBD1 agrees at 9 bases. The CDR3 runs to 16 residues. CDR1 is SGHAT, CDR2 FQNNGV, per germline. Trimming cost V 4 bases and J 5 bases; bases outside gene matches: 11.

The chain combines TRBV4-1 with TRBJ2-1, with 8 bases fitting TRBD1. This CDR3 comprises 15 residues. The J segment lost 5 bases and the V segment lost 1 base, leaving 4 bases of the junction unmatched. The germline gives CDR1 MGHRA, CDR2 YSYEKL. CDR3 coding DNA: TGCGCCAGCAGCCAAGCAGGGGGCATGGACAATGAGCAGTTCTTC. As protein: CASSQAGGMDNEQFF.

The rearrangement links TRBV29-1 to TRBJ2-3; 7 nucleotides agree with TRBD2. The CDR3 has 13 residues. Germline loops: CDR1 SQVTM, CDR2 ANQGSEA. The ends lost 5 bases at V and 3 bases at J; junction bases unmatched: 5. CDR3 protein: CSVRDGGTDTQYF. The CDR3 DNA is TGCAGCGTTCGCGACGGGGGGACAGATACGCAGTATTTT.

J is TRBJ2-2 and V is TRBV6-5, with 8 bases identical to TRBD1. The trim removed 7 bases at V and 6 bases at J, leaving 10 bases unmatched. The CDR3 runs 15 residues. The V gene's germline CDR1 is MNHEY and CDR2 SVGAGI. Here the CDR3 DNA reads TGTGCCAGCAACTTAATACAGGGGGAGCCCGGGGAGCTGTTTTTT. Its protein is CASNLIQGEPGELFF.

The chain uses TRBV9 and TRBJ1-5; D may be TRBD1 (6 bases). Germline loops: CDR1 SGDLS, CDR2 YYNGEE. CDR3 size: 14 residues. The V end lost 0 bases, the J end lost 6 bases, and 10 bases lay between the germline ends. The CDR3 bases are TGTGCCAGCAGCGTAGGCGGGGGCGCTCAGCCCCAGCATTTT. Translation: CASSVGGGAQPQHF.

The chain carries TRBV7-9 and TRBJ2-2, with 10 positions matching TRBD2. V shed 9 bases and J 6 bases; nucleotides not matched to a gene: 10. The germline V gene has CDR1 SEHNR and CDR2 FQNEAQ (reference sequence). The CDR3 totals 15 residues. The CDR3 loop is CASTPSGSRSGELFF. In DNA, the CDR3 is TGTGCCAGTACCCCTAGCGGGAGTCGTTCCGGGGAGCTGTTTTTT.

This chain joins TRBV24-1 and TRBJ1-1, with D perhaps TRBD1 (5 bases). The CDR3 totals 14 residues. The germline V gene has CDR1 KGHDR and CDR2 SFDVKD. Trimming removed 7 bases at V and 1 base at J, with 12 bases between. The CDR3 coding sequence is TGTGCCACCAGGTACTTTACAGGGAACACTGAAGCTTTCTTT. Protein sequence: CATRYFTGNTEAFF.

The chain links TRBV9 to TRBJ1-1, with TRBD1 as a possible D gene (6 bases). V lost 2 bases and J lost 1, with 6 bases in between. CDR1 SGDLS and CDR2 YYNGEE come from the germline V gene. The CDR3 has 13 residues. The CDR3 sequence: CASSVGANTEAFF. CDR3 DNA: TGTGCCAGCAGCGTGGGGGCGAACACTGAAGCTTTCTTT. Based on the CDR3 plus reference TRBV9 and TRBJ1-1, the full variable domain is DSGVTQTPKHLITATGQRVTLRCSPRSGDLSVYWYQQSLDQGLQFLIQYYNGEERAKGNILERFSAQQFPDLHSELNLSSLELGDSALYFCASSVGANTEAFFGQGTRLTVV.

V is TRBV9 and J is TRBJ2-1; 8 nucleotides match TRBD2. This CDR3 contains 15 residues. Trimming cost V 0 bases and J 10 bases; bases outside gene matches: 9. CDR1 and CDR2 (germline): SGDLS, YYNGEE. The CDR3 loop is CASSVVSGRSGEQFF. As DNA, the CDR3 is TGTGCCAGCAGCGTAGTAAGCGGGAGATCAGGGGAGCAGTTCTTC. Looking up the rest from reference TRBV9 and TRBJ2-1 gives the full variable domain: DSGVTQTPKHLITATGQRVTLRCSPRSGDLSVYWYQQSLDQGLQFLIQYYNGEERAKGNILERFSAQQFPDLHSELNLSSLELGDSALYFCASSVVSGRSGEQFFGPGTRLTVL.